This T cell receptor (beta chain) appears in the sequencing data of a study of T cell responses to AZD1222 COVID-19 vaccine. General observations from the study: Clonal diversity was possibly underestimated; the donors were predominantly white British and more often female.

This clone was recorded only once. What it binds is unknown. TCRdb keeps only in-frame clones here, not all; method: immunoSEQ multiplex PCR. The profile covers fewer than 85,000 clones, with about nine tenths appearing a single time and about a fifth taken by the ten largest. Sequencing used peripheral blood, obtained on day 0 of AZD1222 vaccination. This TCR came from an adult in good health.

CDR3: CASRDGDRAREKLFF. The CDR3 bases are TGTGCCAGCAGGGACGGGGACAGGGCAAGGGAAAAACTGTTTTTT. The V and J genes are TRBV6-5 and TRBJ1-4; 9 bases fit TRBD1. The germline gives CDR1 MNHEY, CDR2 SVGAGI. J lost 8 bases, V lost 6 bases, and 10 bases had no gene match. This CDR3 region has 15 residues.